This entry concerns a single TCR beta chain. Antigen specificity is unknown. The CDR3 length is 15 residues. CDR1 is SGHDT and CDR2 is YYEEEE in the germline V gene. V trimming: 3 bases; J trimming: 8 bases; junction bases outside the gene matches: 8. This sample was included in a study of T cell responses to AZD1222 COVID-19 vaccine. Study results and caveats: Increases in Spike-specific TCR breadth and depth were seen after two AZD1222 doses. Clonal diversity may have been underestimated, and the donors were mostly white British, with more females than males. Seropositive at baseline were only five or six AZD1222 recipients. Targeting of unmutated variant regions was reportedly seen in nearly half of spike-specific TCRs.

Assay used: immunoSEQ multiplex PCR; TCRdb lists only in-frame clones, some missing. The sample has 100,000 to 150,000 clones; about 91% are singletons. The sequence derives from an adult who received the AZD1222 COVID-19 vaccine. Sequencing used peripheral blood, obtained 28 days after the second AZD1222 dose. J is TRBJ2-3 and V is TRBV5-6, with 11 bases identical to TRBD1. This chain's CDR3 is CASSSVPGQGGTQYF. The CDR3 coding sequence is TGTGCCAGCAGCTCTGTCCCGGGACAGGGGGGTACGCAGTATTTT.